This entry lists 14 T cell receptor beta chains sequenced from one sample in a study of blood T cell repertoires in COVID-19. Libraries were prepared by immunoSEQ multiplex PCR; TCRdb keeps only in-frame clonotypes and omits some of them. Of about 180,000 clones listed, 85% are singletons. Sequencing was performed on PBMCs or T cells enriched from blood (not recorded which). The receptors here all came from a man aged 40-49 years who had recovered from COVID-19.

This clone was seen just once. CDR3 amino acids: CSVDMTGSGNTIYF. The DNA of the CDR3 is TGCAGCGTTGATATGACAGGATCTGGAAACACCATATATTTT. The V gene is TRBV29-1, the J gene TRBJ1-3, with D possibly matching TRBD1 (6 bases). This CDR3 has 14 residues. Germline values: CDR1 SQVTM, CDR2 ANQGSEA. Trimming cost V 3 bases and J 1 base, with 10 bases left between them.

The rearrangement links TRBV7-6 to TRBJ1-4, with 9 bases identical to TRBD1. With 5 bases clipped from V and 8 bases from J, the junction kept 9 bases outside the gene matches. From germline, CDR1 is SGHVS and CDR2 FNYEAQ. There are 15 residues in the CDR3. As DNA, the CDR3 is TGTGCCAGCAGCGGTAACAGGGGGCTAAAGGAAAAACTGTTTTTT. Translated: CASSGNRGLKEKLFF.

This chain connects TRBV7-9 to TRBJ1-3, with unresolved D. Trimming left V 4 bases short and J 0 bases short, with 10 bases between. The germline CDR1 and CDR2 sequences are SEHNR and FQNEAQ (reference sequence). CDR3 size: 15 residues. DNA of the CDR3: TGTGCCAGCAGCTCTCCGGTGAGCTCTGGAAACACCATATATTTT. Its protein product is CASSSPVSSGNTIYF.

The V call is TRBV9, the J call TRBJ2-7; a possible D gene is TRBD1 (6 bases). This CDR3 comprises 15 residues. The V gene lost 1 base and the J gene lost 3 bases, with 14 bases spanning the gap. The germline V gene has CDR1 SGDLS and CDR2 YYNGEE. CDR3 in amino acids: CASSVLDSSNYEQYF. The CDR3 nucleotides are TGTGCCAGCAGCGTACTGGACAGCTCTAACTACGAGCAGTACTTC.

The chain is built from TRBV4-1 and TRBJ1-1; D unresolved. Per germline, CDR1 MGHRA and CDR2 YSYEKL. CDR3 length: 14 residues. V was pared by 6 bases and J by 4 bases, with 15 bases between. The CDR3 loop reads CASSLGGAGTEAFF. CDR3 DNA sequence: TGCGCCAGCAGTCTAGGTGGCGCGGGCACTGAAGCTTTCTTT.

The DNA of the CDR3 is TGTGCCAGCAGTGAAGATGGCGGGGGGGGCTACGAGCAGTACTTC. Protein: CASSEDGGGGYEQYF. This chain links TRBV6-1 with TRBJ2-7; 9 bases are a match to TRBD2. The J segment lost 3 bases and the V segment lost 1 base, leaving 4 bases of the junction unmatched. There are 15 residues in the CDR3. Germline values: CDR1 MNHNS, CDR2 SASEGT.

This clone appeared a single time. The rearrangement joins TRBV30 to TRBJ1-5; 7 positions agree with TRBD1. The CDR3 extends over 14 amino acids. In germline, CDR1 is GTSNPN, CDR2 SVGIG (reference sequence). The J segment lost 4 bases and the V segment lost 0 bases, leaving 3 bases of the junction unmatched. The CDR3 bases are TGTGCCTGGAGTGTTCGACAGGGTAATCAGCCCCAGCATTTT. This sequence encodes CAWSVRQGNQPQHF.

The chain joins TRBV7-9 to TRBJ2-3, with 8 bases identical to TRBD2. The CDR3 length is 15 residues. Germline V gives CDR1 SEHNR, CDR2 FQNEAQ (reference sequence). Trimming took 3 bases from V and 7 from J; bases not matched to a gene: 9. CDR3 amino acids: CASSLNSGGVYTQYF. The CDR3 coding sequence is TGTGCCAGCAGCTTGAATTCCGGGGGGGTTTATACGCAGTATTTT. Full variable domain (missing parts from reference TRBV7-9 and TRBJ2-3): DTGVSQNPRHKITKRGQNVTFRCDPISEHNRLYWYRQTLGQGPEFLTYFQNEAQLEKSRLLSDRFSAERPKGSFSTLEIQRTEQGDSAMYLCASSLNSGGVYTQYFGPGTRLTVL.

V and J are TRBV6-5 and TRBJ2-3, with D perhaps TRBD2 (6 bases). With 9 bases removed from V and 6 bases from J, the gap between germline ends came to 16 bases. Germline V gives CDR1 MNHEY, CDR2 SVGAGI. This CDR3 is built from 13 residues. CDR3 DNA sequence: TGTGCCAGTGGGAGGTGGGGAAAGGATACGCAGTATTTT. It translates to CASGRWGKDTQYF.

This chain connects TRBV6-5 to TRBJ1-1; weak D call: TRBD1 (5 bases). V shed 8 bases and J shed 4 bases, with 14 bases lying between them. CDR1 MNHEY and CDR2 SVGAGI come from the germline V gene. This CDR3 has 13 residues. CDR3 residues: CASGWGHVTEAFF. CDR3 coding DNA: TGTGCCAGCGGGTGGGGCCACGTCACTGAAGCTTTCTTT.

The V gene is TRBV18, the J gene TRBJ2-7; TRBD1 is a possible D gene (5 bases). This CDR3 has 15 residues. CDR1 KGHSH and CDR2 LQKENI come from the germline V gene. Trimming took 6 bases from V and 0 from J, leaving 15 bases between them. For the CDR3, the DNA is TGTGCCAGCTCCAGGGATGGGATCGCCTCCTACGAGCAGTACTTC. Translation: CASSRDGIASYEQYF.

This clone was found a few times. This chain uses TRBV10-1 with TRBJ1-1; D is undetermined. V was trimmed by 0 bases and J by 0 bases, leaving 8 bases between them. Germline lookup yields CDR1 WNHNN and CDR2 SYGVQD (reference sequence). The CDR3 runs to 15 residues. The CDR3 coding sequence is TGCGCCAGCAGTGAGTCGCCAGGTATGAACACTGAAGCTTTCTTT. As protein: CASSESPGMNTEAFF.

The chain carries TRBV30 and TRBJ1-2; D might be TRBD1 (5 bases). Germline CDR1 and CDR2: GTSNPN and SVGIG (reference sequence). V was clipped by 2 bases and J by 4 bases, with 14 bases between them. CDR3 length: 14 amino acids. This CDR3 is CAWSLAMGGYGYTF. In DNA form, the CDR3 reads TGTGCCTGGAGTCTGGCAATGGGGGGCTATGGCTACACCTTC.

The rearrangement joins TRBV30 to TRBJ2-3, with TRBD1 matching 10 bases. The CDR3 spans 15 residues. Trimming cost V 6 bases and J 4 bases; bases outside gene matches: 10. From germline, CDR1 is GTSNPN and CDR2 SVGIG (reference sequence). The CDR3 is CACTTSGTGADTQYF. Here the CDR3 DNA reads TGTGCCTGCACCACATCCGGGACAGGGGCAGATACGCAGTATTTT.